The 16 T cell receptor beta chains presented below share a single source sample, sequenced in a study of OX40 agonist ivuxolimab in advanced cancers. Generated by immunoSEQ multiplex PCR, the TCRdb table keeps only in-frame clones and is missing some. The sample holds tens of thousands of clones, 80% to 90% seen once. Source: CD4+ or CD8+ T cells sorted from blood, taken in a trial of the OX40 agonist ivuxolimab. Receptor source: an adult with an advanced solid tumor such as melanoma, head and neck, liver or kidney cancer.

The V gene is TRBV5-1, the J gene TRBJ2-7; TRBD1 matches at 7 bases. Germline CDR1 SGHRS, CDR2 YFSETQ. V trimming: 3 bases; J trimming: 0 bases; junction bases outside the gene matches: 6. This CDR3 is 15 amino acids long. This CDR3 is CASSSRGLGSYEQYF. The DNA for the CDR3 is TGCGCCAGCAGCTCGAGGGGGCTAGGCTCCTACGAGCAGTACTTC.

CDR3 DNA sequence: TGCGCCAGCAGCAGCAGAGCGAACACCGGGGAGCTGTTTTTT. It codes for CASSSRANTGELFF. The chain has TRBV5-1 and TRBJ2-2, with unresolved D. Germline V gives CDR1 SGHRS, CDR2 YFSETQ. V was pared by 4 bases and J by 0 bases, with 7 bases between. The CDR3 runs 14 residues. The variable domain in full, with the rest retrieved from reference TRBV5-1 and TRBJ2-2, is KAGVTQTPRYLIKTRGQQVTLSCSPISGHRSVSWYQQTPGQGLQFLFEYFSETQRNKGNFPGRFSGRQFSNSRSEMNVSTLELGDSALYLCASSSRANTGELFFGEGSRLTVL.

The chain has TRBV19 and TRBJ1-5; 7 nucleotides match TRBD1. The CDR3 totals 15 residues. Germline V gives CDR1 LNHDA, CDR2 SQIVND (reference sequence). Germline trimming cut 4 bases from V and 1 base from J; bases unmatched to any gene: 4. CDR3 sequence reads: CASSTQGGSNQPQHF. The CDR3 DNA follows: TGTGCCAGTAGTACGCAGGGGGGGAGCAATCAGCCCCAGCATTTT.

The CDR3 DNA sequence: TGTGCCAGCAGCGGGAGGTTCACAGATACGCAGTATTTT. It yields the protein CASSGRFTDTQYF. The chain employs TRBV6-1 and TRBJ2-3; 7 bases agree with TRBD2. After removal of 6 bases from V and 2 bases from J, the junction contained 2 bases not matched to a gene. CDR3 length equals 13 residues. Germline CDR1 MNHNS, CDR2 SASEGT.

The chain uses TRBV5-1 and TRBJ2-3; TRBD2 is a possible D gene (5 bases). Trimming shortened V by 0 bases and J by 2 bases, and 10 bases separated the two germline ends. The CDR3 extends over 15 amino acids. Germline V gene data show CDR1 as SGHRS and CDR2 as YFSETQ. CDR3 sequence reads: CASSLGVGDTDTQYF. As DNA, the CDR3 is TGCGCCAGCAGCTTGGGGGTCGGGGACACAGATACGCAGTATTTT.

The chain joins TRBV7-2 to TRBJ1-4; weak D call: TRBD1 (6 bases). Deletions cut 1 base from V and 5 bases from J, with 11 bases between. CDR3 length: 15 residues. Germline CDR1 and CDR2: SGHTA and FQGNSA. The CDR3 is CASSLVPGVNEKLFF. The CDR3 nucleotides read TGTGCCAGCAGCTTAGTACCAGGGGTAAATGAAAAACTGTTTTTT.

This clone has just one count. V is TRBV6-5 and J is TRBJ1-3, with 9 bases aligning to TRBD1. This CDR3 contains 14 residues. V trimming: 8 bases; J trimming: 5 bases; junction bases outside the gene matches: 7. Germline values: CDR1 MNHEY, CDR2 SVGAGI. The CDR3 region has the DNA TGTGCCAGCTTTACAGGGGGCACGAGAAACACCATATATTTT. The encoded protein is CASFTGGTRNTIYF.

Only a few counts were recorded for this clone. The chain recombines TRBV30 with TRBJ1-1, with D perhaps matching TRBD1 (5 bases). CDR1 and CDR2 (germline): GTSNPN, SVGIG (reference sequence). V was pared by 2 bases and J by 6 bases, with 13 bases between. The CDR3 loop spans 13 amino acids. Here the CDR3 reads CAWSKQGRSEAFF. CDR3 nucleotide sequence: TGTGCCTGGAGTAAGCAGGGAAGATCTGAAGCTTTCTTT.

The CDR3 coding sequence is TGTGCCAGCAGCGTCGAAGTGGGGACGGCCCTGCTAACCTTC. It codes for CASSVEVGTALLTF. This chain uses TRBV9 with TRBJ1-2; D is perhaps TRBD1 (5 bases). The CDR3 totals 14 residues. Trimming pared 2 bases from V and 14 bases from J, leaving 22 bases between. Germline V lookup: CDR1 SGDLS, CDR2 YYNGEE.

This clone was picked up a small number of times. The DNA for the CDR3 is TGTGCCAGCAGTGATGGCAGAACGAACACTGAAGCTTTCTTT. Residues: CASSDGRTNTEAFF. The chain joins TRBV2 to TRBJ1-1; D unresolved. The CDR3 has 14 residues. V lost 3 bases and J 1 base, leaving 9 bases between the germline ends. Germline assignment: CDR1 SNHLY and CDR2 FYNNEI. The variable domain in full, with the rest retrieved from reference TRBV2 and TRBJ1-1, is EPEVTQTPSHQVTQMGQEVILRCVPISNHLYFYWYRQILGQKVEFLVSFYNNEISEKSEIFDDQFSVERPDGSNFTLKIRSTKLEDSAMYFCASSDGRTNTEAFFGQGTRLTVV.

This clone was seen once. The chain carries TRBV28 and TRBJ1-1; tentatively, D is TRBD1 (5 bases). This CDR3 region has 14 residues. V dropped 3 bases and J dropped 4 bases, with 12 bases sitting between them. Germline V gene sequence: CDR1 MDHEN, CDR2 SYDVKM. The CDR3 loop is CASSFTGPLTEAFF. In DNA form, the CDR3 reads TGTGCCAGCAGTTTCACGGGACCCCTCACTGAAGCTTTCTTT.

The rearrangement uses TRBV10-3 and TRBJ1-1; D gene unclear. Germline lookup yields CDR1 ENHRY and CDR2 SYGVKD. V was trimmed by 0 bases and J by 6 bases, leaving 11 bases between them. This CDR3 is built from 14 residues. This CDR3 is CAISESGLGAEAFF. In nucleotides, the CDR3 is TGTGCCATCAGTGAGTCGGGCCTTGGCGCTGAAGCTTTCTTT.

This chain joins TRBV2 and TRBJ1-2; D unresolved. The CDR3 runs 12 residues. The V gene lost 6 bases and the J gene lost 7 bases, with 12 bases spanning the gap. The V gene's germline CDR1 is SNHLY and CDR2 FYNNEI. CDR3 in amino acids: CASREREFGYTF. The CDR3 bases are TGTGCCAGCAGGGAGAGGGAGTTTGGCTACACCTTC.

The J gene is TRBJ2-1, the V gene TRBV7-6; the match to TRBD2 covers 10 bases. The CDR3 covers 15 residues. V lost 3 bases and J lost 10; bases outside the gene matches: 9. The germline V gene encodes CDR1 SGHVS and CDR2 FNYEAQ. The CDR3, as DNA: TGTGCCAGCAGCTTGGCTAGCGGGAGTTATGGGGAGCAGTTCTTC. Encoded protein: CASSLASGSYGEQFF.

In this sample, this clone turned up once. This chain joins TRBV19 and TRBJ2-2; D possibly corresponds to TRBD2 (6 bases). Trimming stripped 4 bases from V and 2 bases from J, with 11 bases between. Germline V CDR1 and CDR2: LNHDA, SQIVND (reference sequence). This CDR3 is built from 15 residues. The CDR3 DNA is TGTGCCAGTAGTACAAGCGGGCACAACACCGGGGAGCTGTTTTTT. Residues: CASSTSGHNTGELFF. Full variable domain (missing parts from reference TRBV19 and TRBJ2-2): DGGITQSPKYLFRKEGQNVTLSCEQNLNHDAMYWYRQDPGQGLRLIYYSQIVNDFQKGDIAEGYSVSREKKESFPLTVTSAQKNPTAFYLCASSTSGHNTGELFFGEGSRLTVL.

This clone was detected only once. The rearrangement joins TRBV18 to TRBJ1-1; D is ambiguous. V lost 6 bases, J lost 4 bases, and 9 bases lay in between. Germline V CDR1 and CDR2: KGHSH, LQKENI. The CDR3 is 12 amino acids. The CDR3 protein is CASSLSPTEAFF. Written as DNA, the CDR3 is TGTGCCAGCTCCCTAAGTCCCACTGAAGCTTTCTTT.